What follows is one T cell receptor (beta chain) and its context. The table came from immunoSEQ multiplex PCR; TCRdb's copy has only in-frame clones and leaves some out. The sample includes around 130,000 clones, approximately 80% of them seen just once. The data derive from a study of blood T cell repertoires in COVID-19. The wider study: Nucleic acid was either cDNA or gDNA, and it came from T cells, B-cell-depleted T cells, or PBMCs.

Germline trimming cut 5 bases from V and 5 bases from J; bases unmatched to any gene: 7. The CDR3 consists of 15 residues. Germline V gene sequence: CDR1 MNHEY, CDR2 SVGEGT. The sample taken for sequencing was peripheral blood. The rearrangement uses TRBV6-2 or TRBV6-3 and TRBJ2-2; 8 nucleotides agree with TRBD2. The receptor was isolated from a man aged 80 or over with acute or convalescent COVID-19. The DNA of the CDR3 is TGTGCCAGCAGTGCATCCCGGGAGGGGACCGGGGAGCTGTTTTTT. Translation: CASSASREGTGELFF.